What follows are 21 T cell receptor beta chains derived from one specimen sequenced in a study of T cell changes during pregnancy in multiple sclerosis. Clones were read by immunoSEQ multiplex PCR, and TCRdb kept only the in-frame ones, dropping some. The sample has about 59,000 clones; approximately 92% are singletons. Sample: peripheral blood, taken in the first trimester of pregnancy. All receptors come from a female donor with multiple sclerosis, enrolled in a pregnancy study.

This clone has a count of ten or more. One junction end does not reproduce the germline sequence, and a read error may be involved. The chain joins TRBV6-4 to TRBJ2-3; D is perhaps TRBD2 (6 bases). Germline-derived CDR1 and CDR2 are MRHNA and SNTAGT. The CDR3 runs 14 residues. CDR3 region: CASSGGTSTDTQYF. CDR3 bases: TGTGCCAGCAGCGGTGGAACTAGCACCGATACGCAGTATTTT.

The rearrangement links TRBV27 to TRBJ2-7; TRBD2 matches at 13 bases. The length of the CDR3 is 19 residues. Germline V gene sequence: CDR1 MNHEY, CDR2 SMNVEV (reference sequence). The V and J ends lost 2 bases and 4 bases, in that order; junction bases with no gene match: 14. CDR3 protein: CASSLPFTSGRAPNYEQYF. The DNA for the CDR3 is TGTGCCAGCAGTTTACCCTTTACTAGCGGGAGGGCCCCGAATTACGAGCAGTACTTC.

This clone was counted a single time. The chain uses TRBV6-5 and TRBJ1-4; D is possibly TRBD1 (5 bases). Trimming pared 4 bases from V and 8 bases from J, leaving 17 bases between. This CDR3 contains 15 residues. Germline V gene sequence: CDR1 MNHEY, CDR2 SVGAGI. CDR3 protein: CASSLYGHGAEKLFF. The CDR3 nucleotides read TGTGCCAGCAGTTTATACGGACACGGCGCCGAAAAACTGTTTTTT.

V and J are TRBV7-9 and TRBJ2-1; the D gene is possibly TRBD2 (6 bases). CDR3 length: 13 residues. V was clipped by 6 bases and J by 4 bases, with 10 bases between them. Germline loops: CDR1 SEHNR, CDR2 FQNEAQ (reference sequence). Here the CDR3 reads CASSWAGYNEQFF. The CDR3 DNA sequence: TGTGCCAGCAGTTGGGCGGGGTACAATGAGCAGTTCTTC.

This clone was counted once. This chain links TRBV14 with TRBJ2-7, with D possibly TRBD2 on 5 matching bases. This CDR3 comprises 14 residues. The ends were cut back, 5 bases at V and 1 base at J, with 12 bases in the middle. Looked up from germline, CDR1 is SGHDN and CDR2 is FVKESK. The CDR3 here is CASSNSAVSYEQYF. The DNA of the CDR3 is TGTGCCAGCAGCAACTCAGCGGTATCCTACGAGCAGTACTTC.

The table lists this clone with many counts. CDR3 DNA sequence: TGCAGCGGAGGGGAGGAGTATGGCTACACCTTC. It is translated as CSGGEEYGYTF. This chain joins TRBV29-1 and TRBJ1-2; D might be TRBD1 (5 bases). This CDR3 contains 11 residues. V lost 7 bases to trimming and J lost 5 bases, with 11 bases between them. CDR1 is SQVTM and CDR2 is ANQGSEA in the germline V gene. The complete variable domain, with remaining parts taken from reference TRBV29-1 and TRBJ1-2, reads SAVISQKPSRDICQRGTSLTIQCQVDSQVTMMFWYRQQPGQSLTLIATANQGSEATYESGFVIDKFPISRPNLTFSTLTVSNMSPEDSSIYLCSGGEEYGYTFGSGTRLTVV.

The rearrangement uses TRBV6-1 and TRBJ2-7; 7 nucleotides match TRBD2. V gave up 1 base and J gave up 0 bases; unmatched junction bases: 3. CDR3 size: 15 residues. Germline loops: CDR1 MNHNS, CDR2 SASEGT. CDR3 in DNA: TGTGCCAGCAGTGAAGTGGGCGGGAGCTCCTACGAGCAGTACTTC. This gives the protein CASSEVGGSSYEQYF.

The CDR3 protein is CASSRLTSGIYEQYF. DNA of the CDR3: TGTGCCAGCAGCCGCTTGACTAGCGGGATCTACGAGCAGTACTTC. The V call is TRBV13, the J call TRBJ2-7; 11 nucleotides align to TRBD2. The V gene end was trimmed by 5 bases and the J gene end by 3 bases; junction bases not matched to a gene: 6. Per the germline V gene, CDR1 is PRHDT and CDR2 is FYEKMQ (reference sequence). CDR3 length: 15 residues.

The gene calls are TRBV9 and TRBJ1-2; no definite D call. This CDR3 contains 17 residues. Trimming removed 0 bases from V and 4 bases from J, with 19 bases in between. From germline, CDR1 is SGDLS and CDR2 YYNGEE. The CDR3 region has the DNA TGTGCCAGCAGCGTAGGGGTCCCGGCCTCGACGGGCTATGGCTACACCTTC. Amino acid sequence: CASSVGVPASTGYGYTF.

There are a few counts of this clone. CDR3 sequence: CASSRQNQPQHF. In nucleotides, the CDR3 is TGTGCCAGCAGCAGACAGAATCAGCCCCAGCATTTT. The V gene is TRBV2, the J gene TRBJ1-5; TRBD1 might be the D (5 bases). Germline V CDR1 and CDR2: SNHLY, FYNNEI. The CDR3 contains 12 residues. V was trimmed by 6 bases and J by 4 bases, leaving 7 bases between them.

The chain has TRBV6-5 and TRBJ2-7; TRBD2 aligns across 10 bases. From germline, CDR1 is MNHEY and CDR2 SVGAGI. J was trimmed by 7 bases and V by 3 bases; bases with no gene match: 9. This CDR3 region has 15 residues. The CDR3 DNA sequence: TGTGCCAGCAGTTATAGGCTAGCGGGAGCACGGGAGCAGTACTTC. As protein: CASSYRLAGAREQYF.

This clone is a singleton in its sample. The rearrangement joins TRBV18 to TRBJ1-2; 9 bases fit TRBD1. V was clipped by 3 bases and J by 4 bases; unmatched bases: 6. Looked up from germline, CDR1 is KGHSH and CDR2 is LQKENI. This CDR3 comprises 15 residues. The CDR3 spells CASSPEGQGTYGYTF. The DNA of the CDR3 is TGTGCCAGCTCACCCGAAGGACAGGGGACCTATGGCTACACCTTC.

The chain's CDR3 is CASSLLAGGPAETQYF. As DNA, the CDR3 is TGTGCCAGCAGCTTACTAGCGGGAGGGCCGGCAGAGACCCAGTACTTC. The chain uses TRBV7-6 and TRBJ2-5; TRBD2 agrees at 12 bases. Trimming took 2 bases from V and 4 from J; bases not matched to a gene: 5. The CDR3 has 16 residues. Germline lookup yields CDR1 SGHVS and CDR2 FNYEAQ.

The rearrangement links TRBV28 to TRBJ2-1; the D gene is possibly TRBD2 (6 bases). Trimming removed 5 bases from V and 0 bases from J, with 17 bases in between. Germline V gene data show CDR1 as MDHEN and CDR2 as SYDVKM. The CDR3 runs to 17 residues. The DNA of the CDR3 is TGTGCCAGCAGTCCCCGTGTAGCGACTAGCTCCTACAATGAGCAGTTCTTC. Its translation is CASSPRVATSSYNEQFF.

The CDR3 sequence is CASSQGSGTSTDTQYF. The CDR3 region has the DNA TGCGCCAGCAGCCAAGGGAGCGGAACTAGCACAGATACGCAGTATTTT. The genes are TRBV4-1 and TRBJ2-3; D is perhaps TRBD2 (5 bases). The germline CDR1 and CDR2 sequences are MGHRA and YSYEKL. The ends were cut back, 1 base at V and 0 bases at J, with 11 bases in the middle. The CDR3 contains 16 residues.

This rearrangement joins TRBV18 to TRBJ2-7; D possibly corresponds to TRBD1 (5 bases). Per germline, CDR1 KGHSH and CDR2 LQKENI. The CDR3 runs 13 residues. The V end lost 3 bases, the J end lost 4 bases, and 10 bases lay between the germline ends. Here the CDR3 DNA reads TGTGCCAGCTCACCCCAGGGCGGATACGAGCAGTACTTC. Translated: CASSPQGGYEQYF.

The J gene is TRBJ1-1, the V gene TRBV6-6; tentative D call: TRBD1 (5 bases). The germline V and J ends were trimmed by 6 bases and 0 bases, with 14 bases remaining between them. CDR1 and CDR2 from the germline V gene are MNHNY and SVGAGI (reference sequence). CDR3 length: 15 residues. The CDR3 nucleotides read TGTGCCAGCAGCAGAAAGGGGAACATGAACACTGAAGCTTTCTTT. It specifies CASSRKGNMNTEAFF.

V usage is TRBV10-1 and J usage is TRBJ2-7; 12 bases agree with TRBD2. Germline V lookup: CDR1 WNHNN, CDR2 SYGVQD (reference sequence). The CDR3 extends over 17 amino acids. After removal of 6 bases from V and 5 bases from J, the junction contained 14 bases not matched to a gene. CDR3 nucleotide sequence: TGCGCCAGCAGGGGTACTAGCGGGAGGCCCTCCAGGGACGAGCAGTACTTC. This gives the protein CASRGTSGRPSRDEQYF.

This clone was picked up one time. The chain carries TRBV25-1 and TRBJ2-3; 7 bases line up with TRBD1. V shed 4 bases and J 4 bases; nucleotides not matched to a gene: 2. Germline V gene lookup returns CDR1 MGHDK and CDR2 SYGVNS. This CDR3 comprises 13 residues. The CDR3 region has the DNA TGTGCCAGCAGTGGTACAGGGGCAGATACGCAGTATTTT. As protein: CASSGTGADTQYF.

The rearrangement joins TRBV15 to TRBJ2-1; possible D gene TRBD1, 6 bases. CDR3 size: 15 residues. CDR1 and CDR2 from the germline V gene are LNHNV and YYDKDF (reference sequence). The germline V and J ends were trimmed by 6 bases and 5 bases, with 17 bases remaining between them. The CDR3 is CATSAFGGLDNEQFF. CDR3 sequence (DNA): TGTGCCACCAGTGCCTTTGGGGGCCTCGACAATGAGCAGTTCTTC.

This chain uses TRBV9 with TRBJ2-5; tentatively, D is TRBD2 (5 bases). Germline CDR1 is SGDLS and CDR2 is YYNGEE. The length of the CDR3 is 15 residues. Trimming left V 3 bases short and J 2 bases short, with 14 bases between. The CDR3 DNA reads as TGTGCCAGCAGCGCAACCTCGAGGGTACAAGAGACCCAGTACTTC. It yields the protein CASSATSRVQETQYF.